The T cell receptor (beta chain) described here comes from a study of naive and memory T cell subsets. Study conclusions and caveats: Diversity fell and Gini index rose from naive through CM, EM, EMRA.

From the second PCR step, alpha and beta chains were amplified apart. Four subsets defined by CD45RA and CD27 were sorted after CD3, CD4, CD8 and live/dead staining. The CDR3 totals 13 residues. With 3 bases removed from V and 8 bases from J, the gap between germline ends came to 14 bases. CDR1 and CDR2 from the germline V gene are DFQATT and SNEGSKA (reference sequence). Two oligonucleotides, mixed equimolar, formed the beta constant-region primer covering TRBC1 and TRBC2. Via MiXCR, TCRdb re-called the UMI-ligation and nested PCR reads, giving one row per CDR3 protein. The sample includes some 83,000 distinct CDR3 sequences, about an eighth of them seen just once. This clonotype was recorded at least ten times. Its antigen is still unknown.

The V call is TRBV20-1, the J call TRBJ2-1; no clear D gene. This sequence was found in a human donor in good health. The sequenced sample consisted of central memory CD4+ T cells from blood. The CDR3 here is CSARDPDGDEQFF. The CDR3 DNA reads as TGCAGTGCTAGGGACCCGGACGGAGATGAGCAGTTCTTC.